Listed below are T cell receptor beta chains from one sample, sequenced in a study of OX40 agonist ivuxolimab in advanced cancers. This table comes from immunoSEQ multiplex PCR, and its TCRdb copy is limited to in-frame clones, with some not included. The table records approximately 84,000 clones, around four fifths of them present only once. Source: CD4+ or CD8+ T cells sorted from blood, taken in a trial of the OX40 agonist ivuxolimab. Receptors originate from an adult with an advanced solid tumor such as melanoma, head and neck, liver or kidney cancer. Each CDR3 is given with its conserved first and last residue. A D gene is named only where the DNA matches it firmly. The listing skips clone size in some rows; elsewhere it reads once, few, many or a size class.

abundance	v_gene	d_gene	j_gene	CDR3nt	CDR3aa
.	TRBV4-3	.	TRBJ1-5	TGCGCCAGCAGCCAGAGTCATGGTAACAGAAATCAGCCCCAGCATTTT	CASSQSHGNRNQPQHF
once	TRBV19	.	TRBJ1-1	TGTGCCAGTAGCTTTTGGGATGACGCTAACACTGAAGCTTTCTTT	CASSFWDDANTEAFF
.	TRBV28	TRBD1	TRBJ2-3	TGTGCCAGCAGTATCAGGGGGCCGGGGTATTTT	CASSIRGPGYF
.	TRBV5-1	TRBD2	TRBJ2-1	TGCGCCAGCAGCTTGGTGCCTAGCGGGGGGGCCAATGAGCAGTTCTTC	CASSLVPSGGANEQFF
once	TRBV6-1	TRBD1	TRBJ1-3	TGTGCCAGCAGCCCGGGACAGGGGCCTGGAAACACCATATATTTT	CASSPGQGPGNTIYF
.	TRBV6-1	.	TRBJ2-3	TGTGCCAGCAGTTGGGACGGGGTAAGCACAGATACGCAGTATTTT	CASSWDGVSTDTQYF
.	TRBV6-1	.	TRBJ1-4	TGTGCCAGCACCGAGGGCGGGGCAGTTGGGGAAAAACTGTTTTTT	CASTEGGAVGEKLFF
few	TRBV23-1	.	TRBJ1-6	TGCGCCAGCAGTCATCCAGGGACCGTGAATTCACCCCTCCACTTT	CASSHPGTVNSPLHF
.	TRBV9	.	TRBJ2-1	TGTGCCAGCAGCCGGGGGATGGGCTCCTACAATGAGCAGTTCTTC	CASSRGMGSYNEQFF
few	TRBV13	.	TRBJ1-2	TGTGCCAGCAGCCCCCGACAGGTTTCGTCTCGTGGCTACACCTTC	CASSPRQVSSRGYTF
.	TRBV25-1	.	TRBJ2-5	TGTGCCAGCAGTGAATTAATCCCAGGGGCGCGGGAGACCCAGTACTTC	CASSELIPGARETQYF
.	TRBV19	.	TRBJ2-7	TGTGCCAGTAGTACGCGGGACAGCCCTTTCTACGAGCAGTACTTC	CASSTRDSPFYEQYF
.	TRBV7-6	TRBD2	TRBJ2-1	TGTGCCAGCAGCTTAGAGTTAGCGGCTAGCGGTTACAATGAGCAGTTCTTC	CASSLELAASGYNEQFF
.	TRBV4-3	.	TRBJ1-5	TGCGCCAGCAGCCAAGATATAACGGCCATCAATCAGCCCCAGCATTTT	CASSQDITAINQPQHF
.	TRBV19	TRBD1	TRBJ1-5	TGTGCCAGCATGACAGGGAATAAGGGCAATCAGCCCCAGCATTTT	CASMTGNKGNQPQHF
.	TRBV7-2	.	TRBJ2-5	TGTGCCAGCAGCTTAGGGTTTGTCTCCCAAGAGACCCAGTACTTC	CASSLGFVSQETQYF
.	TRBV7-9	TRBD1	TRBJ2-1	TGTGCCAGCAGCTTCCCCGAGGACAGGACCTATCGGGGGCAGTTCTTC	CASSFPEDRTYRGQFF
.	TRBV9	TRBD2	TRBJ2-3	TGTGCCAGCAGCGTTTTCTTGACTAGCGGGGGACCTAGCACAGATACGCAGTATTTT	CASSVFLTSGGPSTDTQYF
.	TRBV19	.	TRBJ2-3	TGTGCCAGTAGTGAGGACGGTTTGAGCACAGATACGCAGTATTTT	CASSEDGLSTDTQYF
.	TRBV19	.	TRBJ1-5	TGTGCCAGTAGTTTCGTCAGTCGCAATCAGCCCCAGCATTTT	CASSFVSRNQPQHF
.	TRBV5-1	.	TRBJ1-2	TGCGCCAGCAGCGACGCGACAGGCTATGGCTACACCTTC	CASSDATGYGYTF
.	TRBV5-1	.	TRBJ2-1	TGCGCCAGCAGCTTTGACAGGCTGGAATCCGGGGATGAGCAGTTCTTC	CASSFDRLESGDEQFF
.	TRBV4-3	.	TRBJ2-3	TGCGCCAGCAGCCAAGGTGCCAGTCGGAGCACAGATACGCAGTATTTT	CASSQGASRSTDTQYF
.	TRBV2	.	TRBJ2-5	TGTGCCAGCAGTGAAGGGGGGGGCCGGGTAGAGACCCAGTACTTC	CASSEGGGRVETQYF
.	TRBV11-2	.	TRBJ2-5	TGTGCCAGCAGCCCCCGGATAGAGACCCAGTACTTC	CASSPRIETQYF
.	TRBV2	.	TRBJ1-5	TGTGCCAGCAAGGGAACAGGACATGACAATCAGCCCCAGCATTTT	CASKGTGHDNQPQHF
.	TRBV6-6	.	TRBJ1-6	TGTGCCAGCAGTTATCCCTCTCGGGTTTCACCCCTCCACTTT	CASSYPSRVSPLHF
.	TRBV7-2	.	TRBJ1-5	TGTGCCAGCAGTTCCAGGGTAGGTCAGCCCCAGCATTTT	CASSSRVGQPQHF
.	TRBV5-4	TRBD1	TRBJ2-1	TGTGCCAGCAGCCACGGACAGGGGTCCTACAATGAGCAGTTCTTC	CASSHGQGSYNEQFF
.	TRBV7-2	.	TRBJ2-7	TGTGCCAGCAGCTTAGCAAACGAGCAGTACTTC	CASSLANEQYF
.	TRBV27	.	TRBJ1-5	TGTGCCAGCAGTTCCCTATATAGCAATCAGCCCCAGCATTTT	CASSSLYSNQPQHF
.	TRBV10-3	.	TRBJ2-7	TGTGCCACACTAGCACAGGGAACCTACGAGCAGTACTTC	CATLAQGTYEQYF
.	TRBV6-6	.	TRBJ1-1	TGTGCCAGCATGGCAGGACACAACACTGAAGCTTTCTTT	CASMAGHNTEAFF
once	TRBV27	TRBD1	TRBJ1-2	TGTGCCAGCAGTCTCAGAGGACAGGGAGCCGCGCTCTATGGCTACACCTTC	CASSLRGQGAALYGYTF
.	TRBV5-6	.	TRBJ1-6	TGTGCCAGCAGCTCTTCAGATAGGACAGTCTCGGGTTCACCCCTCCACTTT	CASSSSDRTVSGSPLHF
.	TRBV7-2	TRBD2	TRBJ2-2	TGTGCCAGCATGGTTTTAGCGGGGCAAGGCGGGGAGCTGTTTTTT	CASMVLAGQGGELFF
few	TRBV7-6	.	TRBJ1-6	TGTGCCAGCAGAACCTATAATTCACCCCTCCACTTT	CASRTYNSPLHF
.	TRBV18	.	TRBJ1-1	TGTGCCAGCTCTCGAGAAGGAGAAGCTTTCTTT	CASSREGEAFF
few	TRBV7-2	.	TRBJ1-3	TGTGCCAGCAGCCCTGCCATTACAGCCTCTGGAAACACCATATATTTT	CASSPAITASGNTIYF
.	TRBV7-2	.	TRBJ1-4	TGTGCCAGCAGCTTAGGACAGCTAAATGAAAAACTGTTTTTT	CASSLGQLNEKLFF
.	TRBV11-3	.	TRBJ2-7	TGTGCCAGCAGCATCGGGACACCACCCTACTACGAGCAGTACTTC	CASSIGTPPYYEQYF
few	TRBV2	.	TRBJ1-6	TGTGCCAGGACCGGGACAAATAACTCACCCCTCCACTTT	CARTGTNNSPLHF
.	TRBV12-5	.	TRBJ1-1	TGTGCTAGTGGAACTAACGACCGGCTTGGAGCTTTCTTT	CASGTNDRLGAFF
.	TRBV2	.	TRBJ2-4	TGTGCCAGCAGCACGAAAAACATTCAGTACTTC	CASSTKNIQYF
.	TRBV5-4	.	TRBJ1-1	TGTGCCAGCAGCCGAGACTCGGACACTAACACTGAAGCTTTCTTT	CASSRDSDTNTEAFF
.	TRBV5-8	TRBD1	TRBJ1-1	TGTGCCAGCAGCAGGGACAGAACAGTCACTGAAGCTTTCTTT	CASSRDRTVTEAFF
.	TRBV7-2	.	TRBJ2-1	TGTGCCAGCAGCTTAGTAAAGCAGGTGAACAATGAGCAGTTCTTC	CASSLVKQVNNEQFF
.	TRBV6-6	.	TRBJ2-5	TGTGCCAGCAGTTACTCGCAGGGTCTGGAGACCCAGTACTTC	CASSYSQGLETQYF
.	TRBV7-2	.	TRBJ1-3	TGTGCCAGCCAGGAGGGGATCTCCGGAAACACCATATATTTT	CASQEGISGNTIYF
.	TRBV5-6	.	TRBJ1-6	TGTGCCAGCAGCCCCTTTACTGCGGGTGTTAATTCACCCCTCCACTTT	CASSPFTAGVNSPLHF
.	TRBV28	.	TRBJ2-1	TGTGCCAGCAGTTTACCGCAGGGACACAATGAGCAGTTCTTC	CASSLPQGHNEQFF
few	TRBV6-5	TRBD1	TRBJ1-2	TGTGCCAGCAGGAGGACAGGATCGAACTATGGCTACACCTTC	CASRRTGSNYGYTF
.	TRBV28	.	TRBJ2-2	TGTGCCAGCAGTGCCGGGACAGGGGCTCTCAGGCTAGCGGGGGTGGTCACCGGGGAGCTGTTTTTT	CASSAGTGALRLAGVVTGELFF
.	TRBV2	TRBD1	TRBJ1-2	TGTGCCAGTAGGACAGGGGGCGTCTATGGCTACACCTTC	CASRTGGVYGYTF